This record looks at one T cell receptor (beta chain) sequence and its context. The PCR used 60 Vbeta and 13 Jbeta primers. TCRdb keeps only in-frame clones here, not all; method: immunoSEQ multiplex PCR. The sample includes 150,000 to 200,000 clones, around nine tenths of them seen just once. This entry comes from a study of cytomegalovirus exposure and HLA in healthy donors. The sample was PBMCs. The receptor was isolated from a woman under 30 in good health and CMV-seronegative.

CDR3 residues: CARSRDRDEQYF. The CDR3 nucleotides are TGTGCCCGGTCCCGGGACAGGGACGAGCAGTACTTC. The chain links TRBV30 to TRBJ2-7; 9 bases are a match to TRBD1. Germline loops: CDR1 GTSNPN, CDR2 SVGIG (reference sequence). The J segment lost 5 bases and the V segment lost 8 bases, leaving 7 bases of the junction unmatched. The CDR3 is 12 amino acids. Variable domain in full (rest from reference TRBV30 and TRBJ2-7): SQTIHQWPATLVQPVGSPLSLECTVEGTSNPNLYWYRQAAGRGLQLLFYSVGIGQISSEVPQNLSASRPQDRQFILSSKKLLLSDSGFYLCARSRDRDEQYFGPGTRLTVT.